The rows below give T cell receptor beta chains drawn from one sample of a study of T cell responses to AZD1222 COVID-19 vaccine. The method was immunoSEQ multiplex PCR; TCRdb's version includes in-frame clones alone and lacks a portion of them. The sample includes 100,000 to 120,000 clones, around 81% of them seen just once. The starting material was peripheral blood, obtained on day 0 of AZD1222 vaccination. All receptors come from an adult in good health. Both conserved end residues are part of each CDR3. The order of the fields is J gene, D gene, V gene, clone size, CDR3 protein, CDR3 DNA. The D gene is left open where the match is weak. Rows may omit the clone size; those that give it use once, few, many or a size class.

>TRBJ2-5|TRBD1|TRBV7-8|NA
CASSLERTQGETQYF
TGTGCCAGCAGCTTAGAACGAACACAGGGGGAGACCCAGTACTTC
>TRBJ1-2|NA|TRBV5-4|NA
CASSLAPGQANYGYTF
TGTGCCAGCAGCTTGGCCCCGGGCCAAGCTAACTATGGCTACACCTTC
>TRBJ2-2|NA|TRBV6-4|once
CASSDGSTGELFF
TGTGCCAGCAGTGACGGGAGCACCGGGGAGCTGTTTTTT
>TRBJ1-3|TRBD1|TRBV5-1|NA
CASSLGGTGAGNTIYF
TGCGCCAGCAGCTTGGGAGGGACAGGGGCTGGAAACACCATATATTTT
>TRBJ1-1|NA|TRBV4-3|many
CASSQDYLLPSGQAFF
TGCGCCAGCAGCCAAGATTACCTTTTGCCGTCCGGCCAAGCTTTCTTT
>TRBJ2-2|TRBD2|TRBV19|once
CASSIRSSAGGPNTGELFF
TGTGCCAGTAGTATAAGGAGCTCAGCGGGAGGGCCGAACACCGGGGAGCTGTTTTTT
>TRBJ2-2|NA|TRBV25-1|NA
CASSVWGAGELFF
TGTGCCAGCAGTGTTTGGGGGGCCGGGGAGCTGTTTTTT
>TRBJ1-2|NA|TRBV7-2|NA
CASSLSRRTNYGYTF
TGTGCCAGCAGCTTATCAAGGCGGACTAACTATGGCTACACCTTC
>TRBJ2-7|NA|TRBV10-2|NA
CASKGDNYNYEQYF
TGCGCCAGCAAGGGCGATAATTACAACTACGAGCAGTACTTC
>TRBJ2-7|NA|TRBV7-2|NA
CASSSPNIAEQYF
TGTGCCAGCAGCTCCCCCAACATCGCCGAGCAGTACTTC
>TRBJ1-1|NA|TRBV19|NA
CASSMGHLTTEAFF
TGTGCCAGTAGCATGGGACACCTGACTACTGAAGCTTTCTTT
>TRBJ2-2|TRBD2|TRBV7-2|NA
CASSFRAGGRTGELFF
TGTGCCAGCAGCTTTCGAGCGGGAGGTAGAACCGGGGAGCTGTTTTTT
>TRBJ2-7|TRBD2|TRBV7-2|NA
CASSLVLAGGQEQYF
TGTGCCAGCAGCTTAGTGCTAGCGGGGGGGCAGGAGCAGTACTTC
>TRBJ2-2|TRBD2|TRBV5-1|NA
CASSHTSVTGELFF
TGCGCCAGCAGTCACACTAGCGTTACCGGGGAGCTGTTTTTT
>TRBJ2-3|TRBD1|TRBV18|NA
CASSRDRDTDTQYF
TGTGCCAGCTCACGGGACAGGGACACAGATACGCAGTATTTT
>TRBJ1-1|NA|TRBV30|NA
CAWSEDGGTEAFF
TGTGCCTGGAGTGAGGACGGGGGAACTGAAGCTTTCTTT
>TRBJ1-4|NA|TRBV4-3|NA
CASSLYRVKDEKLFF
TGCGCCAGCAGCCTCTACAGGGTAAAGGATGAAAAACTGTTTTTT
>TRBJ1-3|NA|TRBV11-2|NA
CASSRRDGEGNTIYF
TGTGCCAGCAGCCGCAGGGACGGTGAGGGAAACACCATATATTTT
>TRBJ1-2|NA|TRBV6-2/TRBV6-3|NA
CASSFATGNYGYTF
TGTGCCAGCAGTTTCGCGACAGGAAACTATGGCTACACCTTC
>TRBJ1-5|NA|TRBV19|NA
CASSIGEQVSNQPQHF
TGTGCCAGTAGTATTGGCGAACAGGTTAGCAATCAGCCCCAGCATTTT
>TRBJ2-1|TRBD1|TRBV11-3|NA
CASSTGVFSGTNEQFF
TGTGCCAGCAGTACAGGGGTTTTCTCGGGAACTAATGAGCAGTTCTTC
>TRBJ1-5|NA|TRBV6-2/TRBV6-3|NA
CASSFDGRSNQPQHF
TGTGCCAGCAGTTTCGACGGACGCAGCAATCAGCCCCAGCATTTT
>TRBJ1-2|TRBD1|TRBV20-1|NA
CSASQGGSYGYTF
TGCAGTGCTAGTCAGGGGGGGAGCTATGGCTACACCTTC
>TRBJ1-2|NA|TRBV19|NA
CASSIRGNGYTF
TGTGCCAGTAGTATCAGGGGAAATGGCTACACCTTC
>TRBJ1-5|NA|TRBV5-1|NA
CASSLDGQRNQPQHF
TGCGCCAGCAGCTTGGATGGACAGAGGAATCAGCCCCAGCATTTT
>TRBJ1-1|NA|TRBV6-5|NA
CASRGQGMGTEAFF
TGTGCCAGCAGGGGTCAGGGCATGGGGACTGAAGCTTTCTTT
>TRBJ1-2|NA|TRBV3-1/TRBV3-2|NA
CASSQVSGLYGYTF
TGTGCCAGCAGCCAAGTCTCCGGACTCTATGGCTACACCTTC
>TRBJ1-4|NA|TRBV18|NA
CASSAGATNEKLFF
TGTGCCAGCTCAGCAGGGGCTACTAATGAAAAACTGTTTTTT
>TRBJ2-3|NA|TRBV2|NA
CATPKQGRGTDTQYF
TGTGCCACCCCCAAACAGGGAAGGGGCACAGATACGCAGTATTTT
>TRBJ2-4|NA|TRBV9|NA
CASSVAGGRDNIQYF
TGTGCCAGCAGCGTAGCGGGGGGCAGGGACAACATTCAGTACTTC
>TRBJ1-2|TRBD1|TRBV6-5|NA
CASTPQGASGYTF
TGTGCCAGCACCCCACAGGGGGCGTCTGGCTACACCTTC
>TRBJ2-7|NA|TRBV2|NA
CASTPNRYEQYF
TGTGCCAGCACCCCGAACAGATACGAGCAGTACTTC
>TRBJ2-5|TRBD2|TRBV7-2|NA
CASSLARTSGVQETQYF
TGTGCCAGCAGCTTAGCCCGGACTAGCGGGGTCCAAGAGACCCAGTACTTC
>TRBJ2-5|NA|TRBV5-4|NA
CASSPLVGGETQYF
TGTGCCAGCAGCCCCCTGGTCGGAGGAGAGACCCAGTACTTC
>TRBJ1-2|NA|TRBV14|once
CASSHSGGNYGYTF
TGTGCCAGCAGCCACTCTGGAGGGAACTATGGCTACACCTTC
>TRBJ2-4|TRBD2|TRBV6-1|NA
CASSVGLAGAQVAKNIQYF
TGTGCCAGCAGTGTCGGACTAGCGGGGGCCCAAGTAGCCAAAAACATTCAGTACTTC
>TRBJ1-2|NA|TRBV11-2|NA
CASSLVGSASGYTF
TGTGCCAGCAGCTTAGTGGGGTCAGCTTCTGGCTACACCTTC
>TRBJ2-5|NA|TRBV7-2|NA
CASSFSLSQETQYF
TGTGCCAGCAGCTTCTCCCTGTCCCAAGAGACCCAGTACTTC
>TRBJ2-1|TRBD2|TRBV9|NA
CASSAKREVNNEQFF
TGTGCCAGCAGCGCGAAGCGGGAGGTTAACAATGAGCAGTTCTTC
>TRBJ2-5|TRBD1|TRBV28|NA
CASSQQGAPRSQYF
TGTGCCAGCAGTCAACAGGGGGCGCCCCGATCCCAGTACTTC